These T cell receptor beta chains were read from a single sample in a study of blood T cells in healthy people across ages. TCRdb called the 5' RACE reads again in MiXCR, with one record for every CDR3 protein. The data show 1.5 million to 2 million distinct CDR3 sequences, with around 48% seen just once and approximately 2.1% held by the top ten. Material for sequencing was blood. The source is a woman in her 40s in good health. Each CDR3 is given with its conserved first and last residue. A D gene is named only where the DNA matches it firmly. A row's size may be missing; if present it is once, few, many or a size class.

cdr3_aa	cdr3_nt	clone_size	v_call	j_call	d_call
CASRGDWDEKLFF	TGTGCCAGCAGGGGGGATTGGGATGAAAAACTGTTTTTT	.	TRBV6-5	TRBJ1-4	.
CSASLPGTEVTDTQYF	TGCAGTGCCAGCCTCCCCGGGACAGAGGTCACAGATACGCAGTATTTT	.	TRBV20-1	TRBJ2-3	TRBD1
CASSSTRQTGRRETQYF	TGTGCCAGCAGCTCCACCCGGCAGACAGGGCGGAGAGAGACCCAGTACTTC	.	TRBV6-1	TRBJ2-5	TRBD1
CASSPRPSGVGETQYF	TGTGCCAGCTCACCACGACCTAGCGGTGTAGGGGAGACCCAGTACTTC	.	TRBV18	TRBJ2-5	TRBD2
CASSFDSSYNSPLHF	TGTGCCAGCAGCTTCGACAGCTCCTATAATTCACCCCTCCACTTT	.	TRBV7-3	TRBJ1-6	.
CASSLPAGESYEQYF	TGTGCCAGCAGCTTGCCAGCGGGGGAATCCTACGAGCAGTACTTC	.	TRBV5-8	TRBJ2-7	TRBD2
CASSPPGQGPTTNEKLFF	TGTGCCAGCAGTCCACCCGGACAGGGGCCTACAACTAATGAAAAACTGTTTTTT	few	TRBV2	TRBJ1-4	TRBD1
CASSRAGTDTQYF	TGTGCCAGCAGCAGAGCGGGCACAGATACGCAGTATTTT	many	TRBV12-3/TRBV12-4	TRBJ2-3	.
CSVESSDITDTQYF	TGCAGCGTTGAATCTAGCGATATCACAGATACGCAGTATTTT	.	TRBV29-1	TRBJ2-3	.
CASSGSTGGASGANVLTF	TGTGCCAGCAGCGGATCGACAGGGGGCGCGTCTGGGGCCAACGTCCTGACTTTC	.	TRBV9	TRBJ2-6	TRBD1
CASSSPRDPNEKLFF	TGTGCCAGCAGCTCCCCTCGCGACCCCAATGAAAAACTGTTTTTT	.	TRBV7-9	TRBJ1-4	.
CASSDRDRPNQPQHF	TGTGCCAGCAGTGACCGGGACAGACCGAATCAGCCCCAGCATTTT	.	TRBV6-6	TRBJ1-5	TRBD1
CASSGPGQGPRRPFF	TGCGCCAGCAGCGGACCGGGACAGGGGCCTCGTCGTCCGTTCTTC	few	TRBV5-1	TRBJ2-1	TRBD1
CASSSPGHLSYNEQYF	TGTGCCAGCAGCTCGCCGGGACATCTCTCCTACAATGAGCAGTACTTC	.	TRBV7-9	TRBJ2-7	.
CASRDMFGMNTEAFF	TGTGCCAGCAGAGATATGTTCGGGATGAACACTGAAGCTTTCTTT	.	TRBV6-5	TRBJ1-1	.
CSAPRAGPEATQYF	TGCAGTGCTCCCCGGGCGGGGCCGGAGGCTACGCAGTATTTT	once	TRBV20-1	TRBJ2-3	.
CASSLRVRGETQYF	TGTGCCAGCAGTTTAAGGGTCAGGGGAGAGACCCAGTACTTC	.	TRBV28	TRBJ2-5	.
CASKGGTGMSNQPQHF	TGTGCCAGCAAGGGAGGGACAGGTATGAGCAATCAGCCCCAGCATTTT	few	TRBV6-5	TRBJ1-5	TRBD1
CASSYSQQTAYEKLFF	TGTGCCAGCAGTTACTCGCAACAGACCGCCTATGAAAAACTGTTTTTT	.	TRBV6-2/TRBV6-3	TRBJ1-4	.
CSVVLDSLNQPQHF	TGCAGCGTTGTGCTCGACAGTCTCAATCAGCCCCAGCATTTT	.	TRBV29-1	TRBJ1-5	.